This section outlines one T cell receptor (beta chain) sequence together with its context. Per the study methods: By means of reference gene primer amplification, nucleated cell counts were estimated. Profiling relied on immunoSEQ multiplex PCR, and the TCRdb table lists in-frame clones only, not all of them. V and J calls and clone size are copied from that table; D and trimming were computed from the DNA. Of under 350,000 clones listed, 80% to 90% were seen once; the top ten hold roughly 11%. This entry is derived from a study of blood T cell repertoires in COVID-19. Overall study: Acute and convalescent COVID-19 samples came from the United States, Italy and Spain. PBMCs, B-cell-depleted T cells, or T cells were the source of the cDNA or gDNA that made up the material.

Sequenced: peripheral blood. This clonotype originated in a woman aged 70-85 years with acute or convalescent COVID-19.

In nucleotides, the CDR3 is TGTGCCAGCAGCCGCTCCCCCCGGCGGGGGGCCGGGAATGAGCAGTTCTTC. It encodes CASSRSPRRGAGNEQFF. The gene calls are TRBV7-6 and TRBJ2-1, with 8 positions matching TRBD2. CDR1 and CDR2 from the germline V gene are SGHVS and FNYEAQ. V lost 5 bases, J lost 7 bases, and 16 bases stayed unmatched. This CDR3 is built from 17 residues.